A selection of T cell receptor beta chains follows, all from one sample in a study of vaccination effects on CD4 cells after COVID-19. The antigens these receptors bind are not known. The assay was immunoSEQ multiplex PCR, and TCRdb's table has in-frame clones only and misses some. There are tens of thousands of clones in the sample; more than 75% occur only once, and 4.5% to 7% lies in the top ten. The source material was CD4+ T cells from PBMCs cultured with HIV peptides, sampled before COVID-19 vaccination. All receptors come from a human donor who had a prior SARS-CoV-2 infection. CDR3s include the opening cysteine and the closing phenylalanine or tryptophan. The D gene is left open where the match is weak. Clone size appears in some rows only: once, few, many, or a class for an expanded clone.

d_gene,abundance,j_gene,v_gene,CDR3nt,CDR3aa
NA,NA,TRBJ2-5,TRBV5-4,TGTGCCAGCAGCTTGGCCGGAGGACAATTATTGACCCAGTACTTC,CASSLAGGQLLTQYF
NA,NA,TRBJ1-2,TRBV7-9,TGTGCCAGCAGTTTCGATAAGTGGGATGGCTACACCTTC,CASSFDKWDGYTF
NA,NA,TRBJ2-7,TRBV7-9,TGTGCCAGCAGCCCTACCTTATCAGGACCTCCCTACGAGCAGTACTTC,CASSPTLSGPPYEQYF
TRBD2,NA,TRBJ2-1,TRBV6-5,TGTGCCAGCAGCCGTGGACTAGCTGACAATGAGCAGTTCTTC,CASSRGLADNEQFF
TRBD1,NA,TRBJ2-5,TRBV2,TGTGCCAGCAGTGCGGGACAGCAAGAGACCCAGTACTTC,CASSAGQQETQYF
NA,NA,TRBJ2-5,TRBV7-2,TGTGCCAGCAGCTTAGCCGTCACGGAGGAGACCCAGTACTTC,CASSLAVTEETQYF
TRBD2,few,TRBJ2-1,TRBV7-9,TGTGCCAGCAGCTTTCTTCTAGCGGGAGGGAATGAGCAGTTCTTC,CASSFLLAGGNEQFF
NA,NA,TRBJ1-4,TRBV5-4,TGTGCCAGCAGCCTTGACCGGGGTGGGAAACTGTTTTTT,CASSLDRGGKLFF
TRBD2,NA,TRBJ2-7,TRBV6-1,TGTGCCAGCAGTGAATTCCCGTTGAGCGCAGGACTAGCGGGAGTCTCCTACGAGCAGTACTTC,CASSEFPLSAGLAGVSYEQYF
NA,NA,TRBJ2-5,TRBV14,TGTGCCAGCAGCCCTCCGGTAGGGGAGACCCAGTACTTC,CASSPPVGETQYF
TRBD2,NA,TRBJ2-5,TRBV3-1/TRBV3-2,TGTGCCAGCAGACAAGCGGGAGCCCAAGAGACCCAGTACTTC,CASRQAGAQETQYF
NA,NA,TRBJ1-2,TRBV4-2,TGTGCCAGCAGCCCCGGGCAGGGGAGCGGCTACACCTTC,CASSPGQGSGYTF
TRBD1,NA,TRBJ2-7,TRBV4-1,TGCGCCAGCAGCCGAGGACAGGGTGTCCACGAGCAGTACTTC,CASSRGQGVHEQYF
TRBD1,NA,TRBJ1-2,TRBV18,TGTGCCAGCTCACCGGGGACAGGAAAGCAAAGGGGCTATGGCTACACCTTC,CASSPGTGKQRGYGYTF
NA,few,TRBJ2-1,TRBV7-9,TGTGCCAGCAGCCGACGTGGGACTGGATCCTACAATGAGCAGTTCTTC,CASSRRGTGSYNEQFF
NA,few,TRBJ2-3,TRBV9,TGTGCCAGCAGCGTGCAGCCTAGCGTCACAGATACGCAGTATTTT,CASSVQPSVTDTQYF
NA,NA,TRBJ2-5,TRBV7-3,TGTGCCAGCAGCTCAGGCCGGGCCCAAGACCAAGAGACCCAGTACTTC,CASSSGRAQDQETQYF
NA,NA,TRBJ1-2,TRBV5-6,TGTGCCAGCAGCCCGGGACACCGGAGGGCCTATGGCTACACCTTC,CASSPGHRRAYGYTF
NA,NA,TRBJ2-3,TRBV5-1,TGCGCCAGCAGCCCAAACCCAGGCAGAATCAGCACAGATACGCAGTATTTT,CASSPNPGRISTDTQYF
NA,NA,TRBJ2-3,TRBV5-6,TGTGCCAGCAGCTCCCTTAGTGGATTCACAGATACGCAGTATTTT,CASSSLSGFTDTQYF
NA,NA,TRBJ2-7,TRBV2,TGTGCCAGCAGTGAGGAGGCTCCCTACGAGCAGTACTTC,CASSEEAPYEQYF
NA,once,TRBJ2-1,TRBV11-2,TGTGCCAGCAGCTTAGATCGGTCCGGTGAGCAGTTCTTC,CASSLDRSGEQFF
NA,NA,TRBJ1-1,TRBV30,TGTGCCTGGAGGAGGAGGGGCCCTGAAGCTTTCTTT,CAWRRRGPEAFF
TRBD2,NA,TRBJ2-1,TRBV27,TGTGCCAGCAGTTTATCTAGCGGGGGGTACAATGAGCAGTTCTTC,CASSLSSGGYNEQFF
TRBD1,few,TRBJ2-1,TRBV24-1,TGTGCCACCGGGGGGGACAGGGGGGTATACAATGAGCAGTTCTTC,CATGGDRGVYNEQFF
NA,NA,TRBJ2-7,TRBV2,TGTGCCAGCAGTGTTTTGAGAACCTACGAGCAGTACTTC,CASSVLRTYEQYF
NA,once,TRBJ1-4,TRBV7-9,TGTGCCAGCAGCCTAATCACCCTAGGTCCGTATGAAAAACTGTTTTTT,CASSLITLGPYEKLFF
NA,NA,TRBJ2-2,TRBV5-4,TGTGCCAGCAGCTTACTTAGCCAAACCGGGGAGCTGTTTTTT,CASSLLSQTGELFF
NA,NA,TRBJ1-1,TRBV4-3,TGCGCCAGCAGCCTTACAGGGAAGGACACTGAAGCTTTCTTT,CASSLTGKDTEAFF
NA,once,TRBJ2-5,TRBV7-9,TGTGCCAGCAGCTTAAATTTCCTGGTAGAGACCCAGTACTTC,CASSLNFLVETQYF
NA,NA,TRBJ2-5,TRBV4-1,TGCGCCAGCAGCCTGACCGAATGGAAAGAGACCCAGTACTTC,CASSLTEWKETQYF
NA,NA,TRBJ1-6,TRBV25-1,TGTGCCAGCAGAAAGAGGGCGGATAATTCACCCCTCCACTTT,CASRKRADNSPLHF
NA,NA,TRBJ2-2,TRBV4-1,TGCGCCAGCAGCCAAGACCCAGGAGGCACCTACACCGGGGAGCTGTTTTTT,CASSQDPGGTYTGELFF
NA,NA,TRBJ2-7,TRBV11-3,TGTGCCAGCAGCGTGGGACGGTGGAGCTCCTACGAGCAGTACTTC,CASSVGRWSSYEQYF
TRBD1,NA,TRBJ1-2,TRBV18,TGTGCCAGCTCGATCGGACAGGGGGCTTTGGGCTACACCTTC,CASSIGQGALGYTF
TRBD1,NA,TRBJ1-1,TRBV18,TGTGCCAGCTCAACAGGGGGTCCAGAAGCTTTCTTT,CASSTGGPEAFF
TRBD1,NA,TRBJ1-5,TRBV23-1,TGCGCCAGCAGTCAATCAGGGACAGGGTTGGATCGGCCCCAGCATTTT,CASSQSGTGLDRPQHF
TRBD2,NA,TRBJ2-5,TRBV6-5,TGTGCCAGCAGTTTCCCGGGAGGCAGCAAAGAGACCCAGTACTTC,CASSFPGGSKETQYF
NA,NA,TRBJ1-6,TRBV5-8,TGTGCCAGCAGCTTGCTTTTCCCAGGGGTTAATTCACCCCTCCACTTT,CASSLLFPGVNSPLHF
TRBD2,NA,TRBJ2-3,TRBV5-1,TGCGCCAGCAGCGAAAAAGCGGGGTTCACAGATACGCAGTATTTT,CASSEKAGFTDTQYF
NA,NA,TRBJ2-2,TRBV7-3,TGTGCCAGCAGCTTTCTGGGCCGGGGGACCGGGGAGCTGTTTTTT,CASSFLGRGTGELFF
TRBD2,NA,TRBJ2-7,TRBV23-1,TGCGCCAGCAGTCGAACCCATAAAGGGAGGGACTCCTACGAGCAGTACTTC,CASSRTHKGRDSYEQYF
NA,NA,TRBJ1-2,TRBV6-5,TGTGCCAGCAGAGTACAGGAAAACTATGGCTACACCTTC,CASRVQENYGYTF